This T cell receptor beta chain was identified in a study of T cell repertoires in cytomegalovirus infection. Study at large: Evidence of both CMV infection and a matching HLA type came from public TCR beta signatures. General study results and limits: The ex vivo response was dominated by HLA-C-restricted CMV-specific TCR beta clonotypes.

One entry per CDR3 protein results from TCRdb running MiXCR on the reads. Of about 180,000 distinct CDR3 sequences listed, about a sixth are singletons. The germline V gene has CDR1 SGHVT and CDR2 SQSDAQ. This CDR3 region has 13 residues. Trimming cost V 5 bases and J 11 bases, with 16 bases left between them. The table lists this clonotype with a count of one. What it recognizes is unknown. The chain couples TRBV7-4 to TRBJ1-3; D possibly corresponds to TRBD1 (5 bases). The clonotype was recovered from a human donor in good health (CMV status not recorded). Some clones in this sample may be carry-over from other donors' samples. The sample was CD8+ T cells from PBMCs. The CDR3 DNA reads as TGTGCCAGCAGCATAGGGACCCCCGCCGCCATATATTTT. It translates to CASSIGTPAAIYF.